This TCR beta chain was identified in a study of a mutant IDH1 vaccine in newly diagnosed glioma. Study context: Onset of vaccination occurred 4-6 weeks following radiotherapy alone, or with temozolomide cycles. It was radiotherapy, temozolomide, or both that patients received previously, with most receiving both. Of the patients given treatment, approximately 62% were male and about 38% were female, and a mean age of approximately 37 years was recorded.

A word on this clone: No antigen is known for it.

Profiling relied on immunoSEQ multiplex PCR, and the TCRdb table lists in-frame clones only, not all of them. This sample has 30,000 to 40,000 clones; about 93% occur once, and the top ten carry 5% to 5.5%. The sample's time point: week 47, end of study. Each dose of the vaccine consisted of 300 ug of mutant IDH1 20-mer peptide, with topical imiquimod. Weeks 1, 3, 5, 7, 11, 15, 19 and 23 were when patients received their eight vaccinations. CDR3 length equals 14 residues. V was trimmed by 1 base and J by 5 bases, leaving 11 bases between them. Germline V gene lookup returns CDR1 SGHVS and CDR2 FNYEAQ.

This specimen consisted of PBMCs, obtained from a glioma patient whose treatment included an IDH1 peptide vaccine. The receptor's source is a woman in her thirties or forties with glioma. The V gene is TRBV7-6, the J gene TRBJ2-5; D unresolved. The CDR3 here is CASSLEARPETQYF. In DNA form, the CDR3 reads TGTGCCAGCAGCTTAGAGGCCAGGCCCGAGACCCAGTACTTC.